This TCR beta chain is from a study of T cell responses to AZD1222 COVID-19 vaccine. At the level of the study: Doses given second, at about 4 or about 12 weeks, were pooled.

With regard to this clone: Its antigen is as yet unknown.

TCRdb's table, derived via immunoSEQ multiplex PCR, lists solely in-frame clones and lacks some. There are nearly 110,000 clones in the sample; 75% to 90% occur only once, and 4% to 5.5% lies in the top ten. Study results and limitations: The study found vaccine-associated CD4 TCRs spanning spike, dominant at 160-218 and 743-854. Clonal diversity was possibly underestimated, and the donors were mostly white British, with more females.

Sequenced here: peripheral blood, sampled on day 0 of AZD1222 vaccination. The TCR was taken from an adult in good health.

CDR3 DNA: TGTGCCAGCAGCTCCCTGGCGGGAGAGGGAAACGAGCAGTACTTC. Its protein is CASSSLAGEGNEQYF. The chain employs TRBV7-9 and TRBJ2-7; the match to TRBD2 covers 7 bases. CDR3 length equals 15 residues. CDR1 and CDR2 from the germline V gene are SEHNR and FQNEAQ (reference sequence). V shed 4 bases, J shed 5 bases, and the junction held 11 bases outside the gene matches. Full variable domain (remainder filled in from reference TRBV7-9 and TRBJ2-7): DTGVSQNPRHKITKRGQNVTFRCDPISEHNRLYWYRQTLGQGPEFLTYFQNEAQLEKSRLLSDRFSAERPKGSFSTLEIQRTEQGDSAMYLCASSSLAGEGNEQYFGPGTRLTVT.